This entry describes one T cell receptor (beta chain). These data are taken from a study of blood T cell repertoires in COVID-19. V was shortened by 2 bases and J by 8 bases, with 12 bases between the two germline ends. Germline V lookup: CDR1 SEHNR, CDR2 FQNEAQ (reference sequence). This CDR3 is 13 amino acids long. The authors' processing: Nucleated cell counts were estimated from reference gene primer amplification. Repertoires were generated with immunoSEQ multiplex PCR, while TCRdb's copy carries only in-frame clones and drops some. Clone size and the V and J calls come from that table; the DNA yielded D and trimming. The data show roughly 53,000 clones, with approximately 81% seen just once and more than 2.5% held by the top ten.

The J gene is TRBJ1-2, the V gene TRBV7-9; maybe TRBD1 (6 bases). The source of this sequence is a man aged 50-60 years with acute or convalescent COVID-19. Sequences were obtained from peripheral blood. The CDR3 bases are TGTGCCAGCAGCTTACCACAGGGTGCCGGCTACACCTTC. This translates into CASSLPQGAGYTF.